One and the same sample provided the 26 T cell receptor beta chains below, sequenced in a study of blood T cell repertoires in COVID-19. This table comes from immunoSEQ multiplex PCR, and its TCRdb copy is limited to in-frame clones, with some not included. Altogether over 300,000 clones are present, 75% to 90% being singletons, with the ten largest covering 2.2%. Sample: PBMCs or T cells enriched from blood (not recorded which). These receptors were obtained from a man aged 25-45 years who had recovered from COVID-19.

The chain joins TRBV4-1 to TRBJ1-5; D uncertain. The CDR3 extends over 13 amino acids. CDR1 MGHRA and CDR2 YSYEKL come from the germline V gene. V lost 1 base and J 6 bases, leaving 7 bases between the germline ends. The CDR3 nucleotides are TGCGCCAGCAGCCAAGTTTTGGCTCAGCCCCAGCATTTT. It is translated as CASSQVLAQPQHF.

The chain is built from TRBV25-1 and TRBJ1-3; 9 bases line up with TRBD1. The CDR3 is 15 residues long. V shed 6 bases and J 0 bases; nucleotides not matched to a gene: 3. The germline CDR1 and CDR2 sequences are MGHDK and SYGVNS. DNA for the CDR3: TGTGCCAGCAGAGAGACAGGGGGCTCTGGAAACACCATATATTTT. It is translated as CASRETGGSGNTIYF.

The chain is built from TRBV5-1 and TRBJ2-1, with D possibly being TRBD2 (5 bases). CDR3 length equals 14 residues. Trimming removed 4 bases from V and 6 bases from J, with 14 bases in between. Germline V gives CDR1 SGHRS, CDR2 YFSETQ. For the CDR3, the DNA is TGCGCCAGCAGCCCAACCCCTAGCACCAATGAGCAGTTCTTC. Amino acids: CASSPTPSTNEQFF.

J is TRBJ1-5 and V is TRBV21-1; TRBD1 is the table's D call and was not checked against the DNA. TRBV21-1 is classified as a pseudogene. The CDR3 spans 14 residues. DNA for the CDR3: TGTGCCAGCGACCTACAGGGCAACAATCAGCCCCAGCATTTT. Protein product: CASDLQGNNQPQHF.

This clone was recorded only once. The rearrangement links TRBV13 to TRBJ2-1; TRBD2 aligns across 8 bases. V trimming: 2 bases; J trimming: 9 bases; junction bases outside the gene matches: 6. Germline CDR1 is PRHDT and CDR2 is FYEKMQ (reference sequence). The CDR3 spans 14 residues. The CDR3 nucleotides read TGTGCCAGCAGCTTAACAGCGGGGGCTGGTGAGCAGTTCTTC. Amino acids: CASSLTAGAGEQFF.

The rearrangement uses TRBV5-4 and TRBJ2-7; 8 bases align to TRBD1. The CDR3 loop spans 14 amino acids. Trimming took 5 bases from V and 3 from J; bases not matched to a gene: 7. The germline CDR1 and CDR2 sequences are SGHNT and YYREEE (reference sequence). DNA for the CDR3: TGTGCCAGCAGACCGGGACAGGAGCTCTACGAGCAGTACTTC. Translation: CASRPGQELYEQYF.

CDR3 sequence: CASSLSISSLDGELFF. Written as DNA, the CDR3 is TGTGCCAGCAGCTTGTCAATATCATCGTTAGACGGGGAGCTGTTTTTT. The rearrangement uses TRBV5-4 and TRBJ2-2; D is uncertain. CDR1 and CDR2 from the germline V gene are SGHNT and YYREEE (reference sequence). V lost 1 base to trimming and J lost 7 bases, with 17 bases between them. CDR3 length: 16 residues.

The chain is built from TRBV9 and TRBJ2-7; the D gene is possibly TRBD1 (6 bases). Germline V CDR1 and CDR2: SGDLS, YYNGEE. V dropped 7 bases and J dropped 0 bases, with 14 bases sitting between them. The length of the CDR3 is 14 residues. The CDR3: CASGEDSYSYEQYF. For the CDR3, the DNA is TGTGCCAGCGGTGAGGACAGTTACTCCTACGAGCAGTACTTC. Full variable domain (outside the CDR3, taken from reference TRBV9 and TRBJ2-7): DSGVTQTPKHLITATGQRVTLRCSPRSGDLSVYWYQQSLDQGLQFLIQYYNGEERAKGNILERFSAQQFPDLHSELNLSSLELGDSALYFCASGEDSYSYEQYFGPGTRLTVT.

This rearrangement joins TRBV7-3 to TRBJ1-3, with D maybe TRBD1 (5 bases). From germline, CDR1 is SGHTA and CDR2 FQGTGA. V was shortened by 5 bases and J by 0 bases, with 14 bases between the two germline ends. CDR3 length equals 16 residues. The CDR3 region is CASSPQPQGSGNTIYF. For the CDR3, the DNA is TGTGCCAGCAGCCCCCAACCCCAGGGCTCTGGAAACACCATATATTTT.

This rearrangement joins TRBV5-1 to TRBJ2-4; 11 bases are shared with TRBD1. The J segment lost 8 bases and the V segment lost 0 bases, leaving 7 bases of the junction unmatched. Per the germline V gene, CDR1 is SGHRS and CDR2 is YFSETQ. This CDR3 comprises 16 residues. The CDR3 nucleotides read TGCGCCAGCAGCTTGGGCGGGACAGGGGGGCAAGACATTCAGTACTTC. Protein: CASSLGGTGGQDIQYF. The variable domain in full, completed from reference TRBV5-1 and TRBJ2-4, reads KAGVTQTPRYLIKTRGQQVTLSCSPISGHRSVSWYQQTPGQGLQFLFEYFSETQRNKGNFPGRFSGRQFSNSRSEMNVSTLELGDSALYLCASSLGGTGGQDIQYFGAGTRLSVL.

This chain links TRBV29-1 with TRBJ2-3; 9 bases match TRBD2. This CDR3 comprises 14 residues. V dropped 4 bases and J dropped 5; count of bases not matched to a gene: 7. CDR1 and CDR2 (germline): SQVTM, ANQGSEA. The CDR3 region is CSVGKRGEVDTQYF. The CDR3 bases are TGCAGCGTTGGGAAGCGGGGGGAGGTAGATACGCAGTATTTT.

The chain is built from TRBV19 and TRBJ1-5, with 8 bases that match TRBD1. CDR3 length: 16 residues. Germline assignment: CDR1 LNHDA and CDR2 SQIVND (reference sequence). V dropped 2 bases and J dropped 4; count of bases not matched to a gene: 7. For the CDR3, the DNA is TGTGCCAGTAGTATATTAAGGACAGGGAAAAATCAGCCCCAGCATTTT. Encoded protein: CASSILRTGKNQPQHF.

The rearrangement uses TRBV27 and TRBJ2-7; 9 bases line up with TRBD2. V gave up 7 bases and J gave up 7 bases; unmatched junction bases: 11. CDR1 and CDR2 from the germline V gene are MNHEY and SMNVEV (reference sequence). The CDR3 is made up of 14 amino acids. CDR3 bases: TGTGCCAGCAAACTCCTAGCGGGGCGCGGAGAGCAGTACTTC. Protein sequence: CASKLLAGRGEQYF.

The rearrangement uses TRBV9 and TRBJ1-5; 9 nucleotides align to TRBD1. Germline CDR1 is SGDLS and CDR2 is YYNGEE. After removal of 0 bases from V and 6 bases from J, the junction contained 4 bases not matched to a gene. This CDR3 has 15 amino acids. CDR3 DNA sequence: TGTGCCAGCAGCGTAGCTGGGACAGGGATTCAGCCCCAGCATTTT. Protein: CASSVAGTGIQPQHF.

V is TRBV19 and J is TRBJ1-5, with D tentatively TRBD1 (5 bases). Germline-derived CDR1 and CDR2 are LNHDA and SQIVND (reference sequence). V was cut by 4 bases and J by 3 bases, with 7 bases left in between. This CDR3 is built from 13 residues. The CDR3 DNA reads TGTGCCAGTAGTAGACAGACCAATCAGCCCCAGCATTTT. Residues: CASSRQTNQPQHF.

The gene calls are TRBV10-3 and TRBJ1-2; a possible D gene is TRBD1 (6 bases). The V end lost 3 bases, the J end lost 6 bases, and 11 bases lay between the germline ends. CDR1 ENHRY and CDR2 SYGVKD come from the germline V gene. The CDR3 consists of 13 residues. DNA for the CDR3: TGTGCCATCAGTGAACGACAGGAAGATGGCTACACCTTC. This codes for CAISERQEDGYTF.

The chain employs TRBV4-2 and TRBJ1-4; TRBD1 aligns across 7 bases. The CDR3 length is 14 residues. Trimming removed 6 bases from V and 5 bases from J; junction bases left unmatched: 6. In germline, CDR1 is LGHNA, CDR2 YNFKEQ. CDR3 protein: CASRRDSSNEKLFF. The CDR3, as DNA: TGTGCCAGCAGACGGGACAGCTCCAATGAAAAACTGTTTTTT.

The chain combines TRBV13 with TRBJ2-3; TRBD2 aligns across 8 bases. The CDR3 is made up of 17 amino acids. The J segment lost 2 bases and the V segment lost 1 base, leaving 8 bases of the junction unmatched. CDR1 is PRHDT, CDR2 FYEKMQ, per germline (reference sequence). This chain's CDR3 is CASSLADSGVNTDTQYF. The CDR3, as DNA: TGTGCCAGCAGCTTAGCGGATAGCGGGGTAAACACAGATACGCAGTATTTT.

The chain uses TRBV11-2 and TRBJ2-2; D is uncertain. V gave up 1 base and J gave up 6 bases, with 6 bases separating them. The CDR3 runs 13 residues. Per germline, CDR1 SGHAT and CDR2 FQNNGV. The CDR3 loop is CASSLGFSGELFF. As DNA, the CDR3 is TGTGCCAGCAGCTTAGGTTTCTCCGGGGAGCTGTTTTTT.

This CDR3 is CASSLGQGGSYNSPLHF. CDR3 bases: TGTGCCAGCAGTTTAGGGCAGGGGGGATCCTATAATTCACCCCTCCACTTT. This chain links TRBV27 with TRBJ1-6; TRBD1 matches 7 bases. Germline assignment: CDR1 MNHEY and CDR2 SMNVEV (reference sequence). CDR3 length: 17 amino acids. V lost 2 bases, J lost 1 base, and 5 bases stayed unmatched.

The chain combines TRBV11-2 with TRBJ1-2, with 9 bases lining up with TRBD1. The CDR3 is 16 amino acids. Germline V gives CDR1 SGHAT, CDR2 FQNNGV. The V gene end was trimmed by 4 bases and the J gene end by 8 bases; junction bases not matched to a gene: 14. DNA for the CDR3: TGTGCCAGCAGCTCCCGTTGGGGACAGGGTGCCGGGGGCTACACCTTC. Protein product: CASSSRWGQGAGGYTF. The variable domain in full, with the rest retrieved from reference TRBV11-2 and TRBJ1-2, is EAGVAQSPRYKIIEKRQSVAFWCNPISGHATLYWYQQILGQGPKLLIQFQNNGVVDDSQLPKDRFSAERLKGVDSTLKIQPAKLEDSAVYLCASSSRWGQGAGGYTFGSGTRLTVV.

V is TRBV9 and J is TRBJ2-3; 10 bases align to TRBD2. V shed 4 bases, J shed 5 bases, and the junction held 7 bases outside the gene matches. The CDR3 has 15 residues. Germline V lookup: CDR1 SGDLS, CDR2 YYNGEE. The CDR3 is CASSYSGGALDTQYF. CDR3 coding DNA: TGTGCCAGCAGCTACAGCGGGGGGGCCTTAGATACGCAGTATTTT.

The genes are TRBV4-1 and TRBJ1-2; D uncertain. Germline CDR1 is MGHRA and CDR2 is YSYEKL. The length of the CDR3 is 13 residues. Trimming stripped 0 bases from V and 8 bases from J, with 10 bases between. The CDR3 here is CASSQETESGYTF. For the CDR3, the DNA is TGCGCCAGCAGCCAAGAGACGGAGTCAGGCTACACCTTC.

The rearrangement links TRBV19 to TRBJ1-1, with TRBD1 as a possible D gene (5 bases). Germline V gene data show CDR1 as LNHDA and CDR2 as SQIVND (reference sequence). Trimming took off 3 bases at V and 5 bases at J, with 10 bases between the two ends. This CDR3 is built from 13 residues. CDR3: CASSMAGGTEAFF. The CDR3, as DNA: TGTGCCAGTAGTATGGCCGGGGGTACTGAAGCTTTCTTT.

The chain is built from TRBV6-5 and TRBJ2-7, with D perhaps TRBD2 (7 bases). This CDR3 is 14 amino acids long. CDR1 and CDR2 (germline): MNHEY, SVGAGI. The V gene lost 0 bases and the J gene lost 7 bases, with 13 bases spanning the gap. The DNA of the CDR3 is TGTGCCAGCAGTTACTCGGCGGGGGCGCGGGAGCAGTACTTC. As protein: CASSYSAGAREQYF.

The chain has TRBV21-1 and TRBJ1-6; the D call TRBD1 from the table was never checked on the DNA. TRBV21-1 is assigned pseudogene status. The CDR3 length is 14 residues. The CDR3, as DNA: TGTGCCAGCAGCTGGGACAGTTGTAATTCACCCCTCCACTTT. Translation: CASSWDSCNSPLHF.